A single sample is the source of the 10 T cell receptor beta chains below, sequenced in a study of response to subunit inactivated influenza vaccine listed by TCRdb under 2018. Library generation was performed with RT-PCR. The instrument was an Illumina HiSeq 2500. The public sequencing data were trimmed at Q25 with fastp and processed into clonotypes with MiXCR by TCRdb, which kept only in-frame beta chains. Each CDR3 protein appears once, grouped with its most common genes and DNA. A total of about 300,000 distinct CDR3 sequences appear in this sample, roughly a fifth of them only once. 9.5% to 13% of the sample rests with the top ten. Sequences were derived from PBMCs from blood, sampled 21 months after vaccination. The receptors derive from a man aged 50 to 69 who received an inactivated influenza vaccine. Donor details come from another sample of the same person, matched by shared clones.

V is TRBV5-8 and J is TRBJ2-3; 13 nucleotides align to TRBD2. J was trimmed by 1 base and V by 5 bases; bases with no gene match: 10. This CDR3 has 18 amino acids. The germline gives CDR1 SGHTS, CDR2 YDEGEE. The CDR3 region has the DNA TGTGCCAGCAGTCCGCAGGGGGGGACTAGCGGGGGCACAGATACGCAGTATTTT. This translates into CASSPQGGTSGGTDTQYF.

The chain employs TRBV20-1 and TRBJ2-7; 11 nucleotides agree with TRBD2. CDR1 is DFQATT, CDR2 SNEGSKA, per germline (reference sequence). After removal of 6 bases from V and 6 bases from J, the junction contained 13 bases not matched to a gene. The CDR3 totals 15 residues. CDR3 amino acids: CSALGLAGPPGEQYF. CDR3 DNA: TGCAGTGCCTTAGGACTAGCGGGCCCCCCCGGCGAGCAGTACTTC.

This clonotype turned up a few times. As DNA, the CDR3 is TGTGCCAGCAGCTTTAACAGAGACACCGGGGAGCTGTTTTTT. Amino acid sequence: CASSFNRDTGELFF. The chain carries TRBV7-9 and TRBJ2-2; D gene uncertain. Trimming took off 3 bases at V and 3 bases at J, with 8 bases between the two ends. From germline, CDR1 is SEHNR and CDR2 FQNEAQ (reference sequence). The CDR3 runs to 14 residues.

Here the CDR3 reads CASSSGTGGTDTQYF. The CDR3 DNA follows: TGTGCCAGCAGCTCCGGGACGGGCGGCACAGATACGCAGTATTTT. The chain uses TRBV7-9 and TRBJ2-3, with D perhaps assigned TRBD1 or TRBD2 (5 bases each). V was trimmed by 4 bases and J by 1 base, leaving 12 bases between them. This CDR3 has 15 amino acids. Looked up from germline, CDR1 is SEHNR and CDR2 is FQNEAQ (reference sequence).

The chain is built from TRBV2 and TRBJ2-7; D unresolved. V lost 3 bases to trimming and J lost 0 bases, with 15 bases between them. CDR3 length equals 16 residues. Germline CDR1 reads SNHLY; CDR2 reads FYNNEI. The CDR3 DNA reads TGTGCCAGCAGTGACCTGATATTACAAAGCTCCTACGAGCAGTACTTC. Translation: CASSDLILQSSYEQYF.

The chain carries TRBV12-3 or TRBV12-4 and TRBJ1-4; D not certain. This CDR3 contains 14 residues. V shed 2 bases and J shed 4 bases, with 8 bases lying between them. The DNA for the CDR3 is TGTGCCAGCAGTTTATGGCACGTTAATGAAAAACTGTTTTTT. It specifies CASSLWHVNEKLFF.

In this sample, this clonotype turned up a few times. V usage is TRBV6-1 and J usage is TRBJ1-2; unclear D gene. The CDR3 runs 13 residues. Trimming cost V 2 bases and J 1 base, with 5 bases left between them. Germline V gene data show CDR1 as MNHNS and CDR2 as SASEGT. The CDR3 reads CASSEMGNYGYTF. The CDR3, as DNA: TGTGCCAGCAGTGAAATGGGTAACTATGGCTACACCTTC.

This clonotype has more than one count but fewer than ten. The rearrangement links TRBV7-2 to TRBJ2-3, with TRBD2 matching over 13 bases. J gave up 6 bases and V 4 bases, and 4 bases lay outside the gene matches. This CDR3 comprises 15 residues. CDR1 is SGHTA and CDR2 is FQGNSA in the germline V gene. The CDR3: CASSSWGLAGDTQYF. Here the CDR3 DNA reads TGTGCCAGCAGCTCCTGGGGACTAGCGGGGGATACGCAGTATTTT.

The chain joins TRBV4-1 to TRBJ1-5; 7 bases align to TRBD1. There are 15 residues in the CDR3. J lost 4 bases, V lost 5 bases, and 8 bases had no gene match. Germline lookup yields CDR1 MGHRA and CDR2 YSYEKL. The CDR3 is CASSNYRGSNQPQHF. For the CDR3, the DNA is TGCGCCAGCAGCAATTACAGGGGAAGTAATCAGCCCCAGCATTTT.

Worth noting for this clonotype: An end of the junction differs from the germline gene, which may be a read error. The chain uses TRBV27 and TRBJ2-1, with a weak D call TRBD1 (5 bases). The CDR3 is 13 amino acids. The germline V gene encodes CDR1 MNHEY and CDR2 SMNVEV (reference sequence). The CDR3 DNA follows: TGTGCCAGCACCCAGGGCCCGTACAATGAGCAGTTCTTT. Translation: CASTQGPYNEQFF.